This TCR beta chain emerged from a study of OX40 agonist ivuxolimab in advanced cancers. As for the study in general: Every 2 weeks, ivuxolimab was infused into the patients intravenously at between 0.01 and 10 mg/kg. The dose-escalation cohort was about 87% male, with a mean age of approximately 62 years, ranging about 23 to 79. Study conclusions and caveats: Relative to CD4+ cells, CD8+ T cells on average had more expanded clones.

Germline CDR1 SGHVS, CDR2 FNYEAQ. This CDR3 comprises 13 residues. The V end was cut by 5 bases, the J end by 5 bases, with 13 bases between. This clone was seen a single time. As yet, its antigen is unknown. Measured with immunoSEQ multiplex PCR; TCRdb has only the in-frame clones, and not every one. The table includes more than 85,000 clones, about 92% detected once. The clonotype was recovered from an adult with an advanced solid tumor such as melanoma, head and neck, liver or kidney cancer. Sequencing used CD4+ or CD8+ T cells sorted from blood, obtained in a trial of the OX40 agonist ivuxolimab. The V call is TRBV7-6, the J call TRBJ2-7; a possible D gene is TRBD2 (6 bases). The CDR3: CASSPRESHEQYF. In DNA form, the CDR3 reads TGTGCCAGCAGCCCCCGGGAGTCCCACGAGCAGTACTTC.